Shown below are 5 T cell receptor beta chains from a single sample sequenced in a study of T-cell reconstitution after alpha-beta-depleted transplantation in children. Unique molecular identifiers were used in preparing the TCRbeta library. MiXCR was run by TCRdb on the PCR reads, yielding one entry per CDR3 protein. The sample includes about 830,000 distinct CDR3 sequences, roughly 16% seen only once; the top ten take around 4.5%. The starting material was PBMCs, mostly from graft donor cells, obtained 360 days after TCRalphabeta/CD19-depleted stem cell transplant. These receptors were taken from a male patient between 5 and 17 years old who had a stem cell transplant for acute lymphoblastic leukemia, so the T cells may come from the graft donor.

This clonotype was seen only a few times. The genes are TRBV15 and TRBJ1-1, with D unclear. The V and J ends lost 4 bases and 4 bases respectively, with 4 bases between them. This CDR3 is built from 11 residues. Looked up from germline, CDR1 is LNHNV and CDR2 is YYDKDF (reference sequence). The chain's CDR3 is CATSIGTEAFF. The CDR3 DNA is TGTGCCACCAGCATTGGCACTGAAGCTTTCTTT.

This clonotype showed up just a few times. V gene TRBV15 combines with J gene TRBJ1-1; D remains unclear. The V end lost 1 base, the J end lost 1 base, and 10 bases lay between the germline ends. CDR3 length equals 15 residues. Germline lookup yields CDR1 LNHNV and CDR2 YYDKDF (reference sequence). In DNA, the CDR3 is TGTGCCACCAGCAGAGTAAGGTGGGGGAACACTGAAGCTTTCTTT. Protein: CATSRVRWGNTEAFF.

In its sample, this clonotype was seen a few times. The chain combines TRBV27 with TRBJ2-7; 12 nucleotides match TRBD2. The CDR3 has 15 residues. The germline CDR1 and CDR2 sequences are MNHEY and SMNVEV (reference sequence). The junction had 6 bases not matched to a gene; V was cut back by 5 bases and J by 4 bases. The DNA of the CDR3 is TGTGCCAGCAGTGATCTAGCGGGAGGGCGGTACGAGCAGTACTTC. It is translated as CASSDLAGGRYEQYF.

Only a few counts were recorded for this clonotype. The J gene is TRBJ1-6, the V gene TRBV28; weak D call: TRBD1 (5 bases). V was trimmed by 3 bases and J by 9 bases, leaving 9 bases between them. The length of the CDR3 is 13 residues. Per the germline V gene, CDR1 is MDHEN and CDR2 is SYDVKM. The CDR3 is CASSFVGRSPLHF. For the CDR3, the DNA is TGTGCCAGCAGTTTTGTGGGACGTTCACCCCTCCACTTT.

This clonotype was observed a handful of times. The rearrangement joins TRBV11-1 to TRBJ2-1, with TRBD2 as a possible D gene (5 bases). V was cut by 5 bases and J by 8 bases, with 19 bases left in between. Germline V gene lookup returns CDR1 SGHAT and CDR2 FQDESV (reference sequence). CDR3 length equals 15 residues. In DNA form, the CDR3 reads TGTGCCAGCAGCGCTCCGGGATCCCCAAGCCATGAGCAGTTCTTC. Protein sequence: CASSAPGSPSHEQFF.